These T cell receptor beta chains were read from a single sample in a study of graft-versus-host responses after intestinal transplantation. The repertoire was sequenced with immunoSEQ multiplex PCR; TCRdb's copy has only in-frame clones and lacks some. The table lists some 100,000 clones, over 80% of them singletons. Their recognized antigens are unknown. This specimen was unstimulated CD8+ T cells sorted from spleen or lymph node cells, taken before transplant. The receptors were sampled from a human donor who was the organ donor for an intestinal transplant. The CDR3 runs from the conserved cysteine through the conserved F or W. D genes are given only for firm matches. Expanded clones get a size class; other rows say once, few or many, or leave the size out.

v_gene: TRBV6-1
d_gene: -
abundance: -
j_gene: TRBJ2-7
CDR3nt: TGTGCCAGCAGTGCTTTGGACTCTGCCTACGAGCAGTACTTC
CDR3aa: CASSALDSAYEQYF

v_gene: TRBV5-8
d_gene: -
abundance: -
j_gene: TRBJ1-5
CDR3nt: TGTGCCAGCAGCTTAAGTCAGGGAAGCAATCAGCCCCAGCATTTT
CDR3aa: CASSLSQGSNQPQHF

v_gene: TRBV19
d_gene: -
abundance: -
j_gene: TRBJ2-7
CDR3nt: TGTGCCAGTAGTATGGGGGGGCCGTCCTACGAGCAGTACTTC
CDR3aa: CASSMGGPSYEQYF

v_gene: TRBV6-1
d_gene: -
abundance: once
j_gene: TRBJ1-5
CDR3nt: TGTGCCAGCAGTGACCGGGGGCAGCCCCAGCATTTT
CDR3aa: CASSDRGQPQHF

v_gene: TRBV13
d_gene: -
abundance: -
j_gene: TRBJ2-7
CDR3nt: TGTGCCAGCAGCTCTTCCTACGAGCAGTACTTC
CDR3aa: CASSSSYEQYF

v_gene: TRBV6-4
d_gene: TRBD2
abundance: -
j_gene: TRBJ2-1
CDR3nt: TGTGCCAGCAGCGACAGCGGGGACTCCTACAATGAGCAGTTCTTC
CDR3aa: CASSDSGDSYNEQFF

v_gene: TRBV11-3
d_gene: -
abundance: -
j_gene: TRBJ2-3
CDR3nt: TGTGCCAGCAGCCGTTCTGAGGGTTCTAGCACAGATACGCAGTATTTT
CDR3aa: CASSRSEGSSTDTQYF

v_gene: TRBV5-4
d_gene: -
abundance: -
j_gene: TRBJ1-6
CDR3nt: TGTGCCAGCAGCGATATAGGACATTCGACGGGCAATTCACCCCTCCACTTT
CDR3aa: CASSDIGHSTGNSPLHF

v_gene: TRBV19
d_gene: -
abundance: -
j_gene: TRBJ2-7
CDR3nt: TGTGCCAGTAGTATAAGTGGGAGCCAATACGAGCAGTACTTC
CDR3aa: CASSISGSQYEQYF

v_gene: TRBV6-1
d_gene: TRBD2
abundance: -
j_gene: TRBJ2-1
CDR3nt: TGTGCCAGCAGTGAATTGCTAGCGGGGGAGGGACCTTACAATGAGCAGTTCTTC
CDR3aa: CASSELLAGEGPYNEQFF

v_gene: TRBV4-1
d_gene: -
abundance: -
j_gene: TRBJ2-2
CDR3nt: TGCGCCAGCAGCCAAGATCCGGGGACCGGGGAGCTGTTTTTT
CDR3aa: CASSQDPGTGELFF

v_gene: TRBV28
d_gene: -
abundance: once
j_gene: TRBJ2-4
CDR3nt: TGTGCCAGCAGTTTATTCCTAGGACTAGCCAAAAACATTCAGTACTTC
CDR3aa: CASSLFLGLAKNIQYF

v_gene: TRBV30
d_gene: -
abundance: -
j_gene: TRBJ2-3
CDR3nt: TGTGCCTGGAGCGGGGGTGACACAGATACGCAGTATTTT
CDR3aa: CAWSGGDTDTQYF

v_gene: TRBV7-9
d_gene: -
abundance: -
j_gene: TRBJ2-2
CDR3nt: TGTGCCAGCAGCCCCAGTGTGGGGGGGCCCGGGGAGCTGTTTTTT
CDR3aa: CASSPSVGGPGELFF

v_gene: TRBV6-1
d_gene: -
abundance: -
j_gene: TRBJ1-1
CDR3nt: TGTGCCAGCAGTGGACAGTCGAACACTGAAGCTTTCTTT
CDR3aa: CASSGQSNTEAFF

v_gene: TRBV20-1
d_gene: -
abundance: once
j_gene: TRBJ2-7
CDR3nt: TGCAGTGCTAGTACGGGCTACGAGCAGTACTTC
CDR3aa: CSASTGYEQYF

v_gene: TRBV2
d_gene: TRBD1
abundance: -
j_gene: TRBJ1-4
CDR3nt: TGTGCCAGCAGTGAGGGTTTTGGGGACAGACAAAATGAAAAACTGTTTTTT
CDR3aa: CASSEGFGDRQNEKLFF

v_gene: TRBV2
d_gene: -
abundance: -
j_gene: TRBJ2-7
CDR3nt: TGTGCCAGCGTCCTCTACGAGCAGTACTTC
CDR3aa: CASVLYEQYF

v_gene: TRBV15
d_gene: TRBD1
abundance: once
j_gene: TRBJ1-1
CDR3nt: TGTGCCACCAGCAGGAGGCCCTGGCGCAGGGGGCTAAGGGGGAACACTGAAGCTTTCTTT
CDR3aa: CATSRRPWRRGLRGNTEAFF

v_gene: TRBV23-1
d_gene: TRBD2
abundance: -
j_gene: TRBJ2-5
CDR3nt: TGCGCCAGCAGTCAAAGTAGCGGGAGTCAAGAGACCCAGTACTTC
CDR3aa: CASSQSSGSQETQYF

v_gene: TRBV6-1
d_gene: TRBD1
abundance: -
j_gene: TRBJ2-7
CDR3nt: TGTGCCACCGACAGGGGGGCCTCCTACGAGCAGTACTTC
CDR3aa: CATDRGASYEQYF

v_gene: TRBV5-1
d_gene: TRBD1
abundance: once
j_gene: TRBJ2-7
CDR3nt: TGCGCCAGCAGCTTACTACAGGGGGCTTGGGAGCAGTACTTC
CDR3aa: CASSLLQGAWEQYF

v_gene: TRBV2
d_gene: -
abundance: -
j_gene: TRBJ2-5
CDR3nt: TGTGCCAGCGGAGATTCAACAACAACGGGGAAGACCCAGTACTTC
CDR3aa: CASGDSTTTGKTQYF

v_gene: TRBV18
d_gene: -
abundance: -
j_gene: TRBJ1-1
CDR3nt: TGTGCCAGCTCCCCAGCCAGGGTTATTAAGGTCACTGAAGCTTTCTTT
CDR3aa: CASSPARVIKVTEAFF

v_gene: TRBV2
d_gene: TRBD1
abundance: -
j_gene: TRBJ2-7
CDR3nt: TGTGCCAGCATGTACAGTACAGGGGGTTACGAGCAGTACTTC
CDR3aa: CASMYSTGGYEQYF

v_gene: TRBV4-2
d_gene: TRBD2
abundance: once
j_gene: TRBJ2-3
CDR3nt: TGTGCCAGCAGCCAAGTAGCGGGGCGCACAGATACGCAGTATTTT
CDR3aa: CASSQVAGRTDTQYF

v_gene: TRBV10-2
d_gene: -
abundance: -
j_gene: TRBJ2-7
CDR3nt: TGCGCCCGGCGGGATTTTTTTCCCTCCTACGAGCAGTACTTC
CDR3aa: CARRDFFPSYEQYF

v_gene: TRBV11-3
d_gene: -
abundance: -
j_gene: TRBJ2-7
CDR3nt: TGTGCCAGCAGCTCGGGGGAGCCCTACGAGCAGTACTTC
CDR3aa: CASSSGEPYEQYF

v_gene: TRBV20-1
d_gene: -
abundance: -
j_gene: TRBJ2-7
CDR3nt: TGCAGTGCTACAGGGACCTACGAGCAGTACTTC
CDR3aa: CSATGTYEQYF

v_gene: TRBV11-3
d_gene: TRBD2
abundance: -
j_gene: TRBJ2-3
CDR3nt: TGTGCCAGCAGCTTACGTGGCGGACTAGCTGAGCTAGAAGATACGCAGTATTTT
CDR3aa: CASSLRGGLAELEDTQYF

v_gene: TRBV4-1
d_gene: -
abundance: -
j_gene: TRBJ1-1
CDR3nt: TGCGCCAGCAGCCAAGTAAGCGGTACTGAAGCTTTCTTT
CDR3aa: CASSQVSGTEAFF

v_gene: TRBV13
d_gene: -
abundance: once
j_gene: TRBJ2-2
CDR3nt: TGTGCCAGCAGCTCCGTGGGGGCTGGCACCGGGGAGCTGTTTTTT
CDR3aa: CASSSVGAGTGELFF

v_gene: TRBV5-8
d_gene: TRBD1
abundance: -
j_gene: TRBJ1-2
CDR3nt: TGTGCCAGCAGCTTGGTGGGATCCACAGGGGCCAACTATGGCTACACCTTC
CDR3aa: CASSLVGSTGANYGYTF

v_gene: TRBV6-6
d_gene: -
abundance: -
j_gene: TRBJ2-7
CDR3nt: TGTGCCAGCAGTTCGACAGGTCCTTACGAGCAGTACTTC
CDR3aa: CASSSTGPYEQYF

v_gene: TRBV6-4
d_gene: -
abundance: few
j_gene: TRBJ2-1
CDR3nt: TGTGCCAGCAGTGAATCGGGAACCCCCAATGAGCAGTTCTTC
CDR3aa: CASSESGTPNEQFF

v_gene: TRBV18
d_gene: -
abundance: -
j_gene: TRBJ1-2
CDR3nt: TGTGCCAGCTTAACACGCCGCCAGGGGAACTATGGCTACACCTTC
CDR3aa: CASLTRRQGNYGYTF

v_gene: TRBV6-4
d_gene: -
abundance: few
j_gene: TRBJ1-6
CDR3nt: TGTGCCAGCAGTGAGGACAATAATTCACCCCTCCACTTT
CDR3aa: CASSEDNNSPLHF

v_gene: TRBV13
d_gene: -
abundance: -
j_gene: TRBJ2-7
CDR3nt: TGTGCCAGCAGCTTTGGCACAGGTAATGCCTACGAGCAGTACTTC
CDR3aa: CASSFGTGNAYEQYF

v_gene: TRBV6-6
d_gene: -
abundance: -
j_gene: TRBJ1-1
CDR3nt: TGTGCCAGCACCGAGGGGGCTGAAGCTTTCTTT
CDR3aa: CASTEGAEAFF

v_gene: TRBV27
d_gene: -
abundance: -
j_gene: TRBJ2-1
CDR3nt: TGTGCCAGCCTCTCTCCTGGGCGAGGGTTTGGTGAGCAGTTCTTC
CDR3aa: CASLSPGRGFGEQFF

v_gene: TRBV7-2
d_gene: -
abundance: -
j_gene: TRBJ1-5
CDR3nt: TGTGCCAGCAGCTTAGGTGTTGGGGGCGGATATCAGCCCCAGCATTTT
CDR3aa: CASSLGVGGGYQPQHF

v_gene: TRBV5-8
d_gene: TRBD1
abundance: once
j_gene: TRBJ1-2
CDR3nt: TGTGCCAGCAGCTTTGAGGAGGGGGCTGCTGGCTACACCTTC
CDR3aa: CASSFEEGAAGYTF